This TCR beta chain was captured in a study of T-cell reconstitution after alpha-beta-depleted transplantation in children. Broader study findings: Several hundred expanded graft clones reportedly were the source of alpha-beta T cells about two months after transplant. The study traced high day-60 TCRbeta diversity in some patients to surviving recipient T cells and thymic progenitors.

The TCRbeta library was prepared with unique molecular identifiers. TCRdb processed the PCR reads anew with MiXCR; each CDR3 protein has one entry. The table records some 440,000 distinct CDR3 sequences, 16% of them present only once. V shed 2 bases and J shed 2 bases, with 16 bases lying between them. The CDR3 has 16 amino acids. Germline V gives CDR1 SNHLY, CDR2 FYNNEI. This clonotype has a handful of counts. Its target is unknown. The gene calls are TRBV2 and TRBJ2-7; D is possibly TRBD1 (6 bases). This clonotype was sampled from a boy in the first two years of life who had a stem cell transplant for Wiskott-Aldrich syndrome, so the T cells may come from the graft donor. The sample here was PBMCs, mostly from graft donor cells, taken 360 days after TCRalphabeta/CD19-depleted stem cell transplant. The CDR3 nucleotides are TGTGCCAGCAGTGAATGGGGCAGGGGACCCACCTACGAGCAGTACTTC. Translation gives CASSEWGRGPTYEQYF.